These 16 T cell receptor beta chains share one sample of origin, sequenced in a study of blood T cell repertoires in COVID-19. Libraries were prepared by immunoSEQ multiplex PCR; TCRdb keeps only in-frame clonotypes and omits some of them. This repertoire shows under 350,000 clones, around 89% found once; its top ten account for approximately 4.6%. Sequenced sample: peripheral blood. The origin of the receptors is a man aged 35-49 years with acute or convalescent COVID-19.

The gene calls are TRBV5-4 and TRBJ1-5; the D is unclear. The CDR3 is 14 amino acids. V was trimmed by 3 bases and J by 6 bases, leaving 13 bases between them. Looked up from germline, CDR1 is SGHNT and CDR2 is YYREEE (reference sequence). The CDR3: CASSSGPGLQPQHF. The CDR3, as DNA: TGTGCCAGCAGCTCGGGTCCCGGACTTCAGCCCCAGCATTTT.

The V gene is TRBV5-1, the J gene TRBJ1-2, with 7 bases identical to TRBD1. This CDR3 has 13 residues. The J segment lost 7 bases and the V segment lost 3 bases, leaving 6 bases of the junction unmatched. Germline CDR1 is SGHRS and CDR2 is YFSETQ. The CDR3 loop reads CASSWGTEGGYTF. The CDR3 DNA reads TGCGCCAGCAGCTGGGGGACAGAAGGTGGCTACACCTTC. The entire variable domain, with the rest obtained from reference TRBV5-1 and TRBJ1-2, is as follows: KAGVTQTPRYLIKTRGQQVTLSCSPISGHRSVSWYQQTPGQGLQFLFEYFSETQRNKGNFPGRFSGRQFSNSRSEMNVSTLELGDSALYLCASSWGTEGGYTFGSGTRLTVV.

The CDR3 protein is CASSLDPLAGGLGEQYF. CDR3 DNA: TGTGCCAGCAGCTTAGACCCCCTAGCGGGGGGGCTAGGGGAGCAGTACTTC. This chain joins TRBV11-2 and TRBJ2-7; 12 positions agree with TRBD2. The V and J ends lost 0 bases and 7 bases, in that order; junction bases with no gene match: 10. CDR1 SGHAT and CDR2 FQNNGV come from the germline V gene. CDR3 size: 17 residues.

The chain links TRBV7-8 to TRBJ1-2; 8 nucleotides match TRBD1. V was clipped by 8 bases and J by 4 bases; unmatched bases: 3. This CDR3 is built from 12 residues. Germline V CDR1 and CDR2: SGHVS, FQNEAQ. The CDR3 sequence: CASSDRAYGYTF. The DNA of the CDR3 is TGTGCCAGCTCGGACAGGGCCTATGGCTACACCTTC.

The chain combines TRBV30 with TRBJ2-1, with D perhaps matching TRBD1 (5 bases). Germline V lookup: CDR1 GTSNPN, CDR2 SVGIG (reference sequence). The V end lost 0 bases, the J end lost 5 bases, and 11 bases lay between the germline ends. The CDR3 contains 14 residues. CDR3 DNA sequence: TGTGCCTGGAGTGTGTGGACGACAGACAATGAGCAGTTCTTC. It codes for CAWSVWTTDNEQFF.

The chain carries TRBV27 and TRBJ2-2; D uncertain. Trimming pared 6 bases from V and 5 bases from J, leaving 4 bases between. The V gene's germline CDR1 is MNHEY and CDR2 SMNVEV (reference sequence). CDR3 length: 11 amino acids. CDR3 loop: CASRYTGELFF. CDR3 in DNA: TGTGCCAGCAGATATACCGGGGAGCTGTTTTTT.

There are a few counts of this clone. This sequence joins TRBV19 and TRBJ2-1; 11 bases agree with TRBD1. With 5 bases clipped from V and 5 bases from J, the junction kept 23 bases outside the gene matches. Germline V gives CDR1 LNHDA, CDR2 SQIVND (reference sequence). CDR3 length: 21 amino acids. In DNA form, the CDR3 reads TGTGCCAGTAGTTTGAATAGATTCGAATGGACAGGGGGCGGGTCTAACAATGAGCAGTTCTTC. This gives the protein CASSLNRFEWTGGGSNNEQFF. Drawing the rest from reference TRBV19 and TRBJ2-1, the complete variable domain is DGGITQSPKYLFRKEGQNVTLSCEQNLNHDAMYWYRQDPGQGLRLIYYSQIVNDFQKGDIAEGYSVSREKKESFPLTVTSAQKNPTAFYLCASSLNRFEWTGGGSNNEQFFGPGTRLTVL.

DNA of the CDR3: TGTGCCAGCAGCTTCGGGACAGGGAGGGAGCAGTACTTC. Encoded protein: CASSFGTGREQYF. V is TRBV11-2 and J is TRBJ2-7; 9 positions agree with TRBD1. This CDR3 region has 13 residues. In germline, CDR1 is SGHAT, CDR2 FQNNGV. After removal of 3 bases from V and 7 bases from J, the junction contained 4 bases not matched to a gene.

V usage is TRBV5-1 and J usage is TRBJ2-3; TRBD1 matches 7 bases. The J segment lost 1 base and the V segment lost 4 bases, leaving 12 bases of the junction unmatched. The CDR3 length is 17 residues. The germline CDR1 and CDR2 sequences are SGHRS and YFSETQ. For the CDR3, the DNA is TGCGCCAGCAGCCCTGGGACAGACTCACGGGGCACAGATACGCAGTATTTT. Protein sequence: CASSPGTDSRGTDTQYF. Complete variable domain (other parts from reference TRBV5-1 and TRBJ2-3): KAGVTQTPRYLIKTRGQQVTLSCSPISGHRSVSWYQQTPGQGLQFLFEYFSETQRNKGNFPGRFSGRQFSNSRSEMNVSTLELGDSALYLCASSPGTDSRGTDTQYFGPGTRLTVL.

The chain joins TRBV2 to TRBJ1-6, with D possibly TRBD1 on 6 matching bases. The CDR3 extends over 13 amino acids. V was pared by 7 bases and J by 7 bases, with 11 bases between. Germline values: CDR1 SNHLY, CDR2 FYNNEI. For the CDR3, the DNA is TGTGCCAGCACCGGACAGCTAAATTCACCCCTCCACTTT. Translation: CASTGQLNSPLHF.

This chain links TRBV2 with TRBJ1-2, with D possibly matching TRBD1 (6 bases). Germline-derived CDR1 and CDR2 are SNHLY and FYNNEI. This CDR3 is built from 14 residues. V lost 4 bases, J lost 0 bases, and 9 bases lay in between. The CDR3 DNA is TGTGCCAGCAGTGGTGGACAGTCTAACTATGGCTACACCTTC. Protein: CASSGGQSNYGYTF.

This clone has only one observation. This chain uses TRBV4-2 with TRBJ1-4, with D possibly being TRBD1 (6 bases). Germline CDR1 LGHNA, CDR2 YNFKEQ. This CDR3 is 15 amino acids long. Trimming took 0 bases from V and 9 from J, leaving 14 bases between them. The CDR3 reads CASSQDTRGSQKLFF. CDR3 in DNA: TGTGCCAGCAGCCAAGATACCAGGGGTAGTCAAAAACTGTTTTTT.

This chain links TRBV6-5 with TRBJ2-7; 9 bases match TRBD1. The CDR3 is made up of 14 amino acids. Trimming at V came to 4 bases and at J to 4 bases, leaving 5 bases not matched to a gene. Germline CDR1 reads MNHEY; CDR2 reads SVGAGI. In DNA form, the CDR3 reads TGTGCCAGCAGTTCACAGGGGGCGGGTTACGAGCAGTACTTC. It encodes CASSSQGAGYEQYF.

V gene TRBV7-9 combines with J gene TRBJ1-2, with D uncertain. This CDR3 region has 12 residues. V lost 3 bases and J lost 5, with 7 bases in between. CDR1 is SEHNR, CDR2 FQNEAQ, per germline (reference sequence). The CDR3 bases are TGTGCCAGCAGCTTCACAGTGTATGGCTACACCTTC. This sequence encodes CASSFTVYGYTF.

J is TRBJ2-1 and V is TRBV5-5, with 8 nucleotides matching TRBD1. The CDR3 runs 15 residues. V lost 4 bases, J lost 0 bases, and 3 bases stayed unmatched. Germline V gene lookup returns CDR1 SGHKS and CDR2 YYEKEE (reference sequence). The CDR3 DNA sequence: TGTGCCAGCAGCCCTGGGACAGGCTCCTACAATGAGCAGTTCTTC. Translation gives CASSPGTGSYNEQFF.

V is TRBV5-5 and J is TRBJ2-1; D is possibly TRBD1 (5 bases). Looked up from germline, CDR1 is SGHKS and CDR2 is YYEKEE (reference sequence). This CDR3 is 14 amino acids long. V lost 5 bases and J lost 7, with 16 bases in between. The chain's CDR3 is CASSSQGYVNEQFF. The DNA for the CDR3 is TGTGCCAGCAGTTCCCAGGGTTATGTAAATGAGCAGTTCTTC. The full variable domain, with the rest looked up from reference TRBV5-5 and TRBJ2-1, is DAGVTQSPTHLIKTRGQQVTLRCSPISGHKSVSWYQQVLGQGPQFIFQYYEKEERGRGNFPDRFSARQFPNYSSELNVNALLLGDSALYLCASSSQGYVNEQFFGPGTRLTVL.